The rows below give T cell receptor beta chains drawn from one sample of a study of blood T cell repertoires in COVID-19. Profiled with immunoSEQ multiplex PCR; TCRdb holds only in-frame clones, not every one. The data show some 190,000 clones, with about 84% seen just once and roughly 18% held by the top ten. Sequencing was carried out using peripheral blood. The receptors come from a person aged 70 to 80 with COVID-19, enrolled during active disease. The CDR3 runs from the conserved cysteine through the conserved F or W. D genes are given only for firm matches. The size field is filled for only some rows; it gives once, few, many or a size class.

CASSFRRGGTDTQYF | TGTGCCAGCAGCTTCCGTAGGGGGGGGACAGATACGCAGTATTTT | - | TRBV3-1/TRBV3-2 | - | TRBJ2-3
CASSLGLAGEETQYF | TGTGCCAGCAGCCTCGGACTAGCGGGGGAAGAGACCCAGTACTTC | TRBD2 | TRBV5-8 | - | TRBJ2-5
CASSSAGSGTSQFF | TGTGCCAGCAGTTCCGCAGGGAGCGGGACGTCGCAGTTCTTC | TRBD2 | TRBV28 | - | TRBJ2-1
CASSSGAGPGTDTQYF | TGTGCCAGCAGCTCGGGAGCGGGGCCCGGCACAGATACGCAGTATTTT | TRBD2 | TRBV5-6 | - | TRBJ2-3
CASSLSQGLWDTQYF | TGTGCCAGCAGTTTGTCTCAGGGTTTATGGGATACGCAGTATTTT | - | TRBV27 | - | TRBJ2-3
CASSLGVRDTEAFF | TGTGCCAGCAGCTTGGGGGTCAGGGACACTGAAGCTTTCTTT | - | TRBV5-5 | - | TRBJ1-1
CASSFVGGAQETQYF | TGTGCCAGCAGCTTCGTCGGCGGGGCCCAAGAGACCCAGTACTTC | - | TRBV9 | - | TRBJ2-5
CASSGRTASNSPLHF | TGTGCCTCCTCCGGTAGGACAGCATCTAATTCACCCCTCCACTTT | - | TRBV10-3 | once | TRBJ1-6
CASSMTRKDTQYF | TGTGCCAGTAGTATGACTAGGAAAGATACGCAGTATTTT | - | TRBV19 | - | TRBJ2-3
CASRLAASTDTQYF | TGTGCCAGCAGACTAGCGGCTAGCACAGATACGCAGTATTTT | TRBD2 | TRBV11-2 | once | TRBJ2-3
CASSHTGTSGGAGEQFF | TGCGCCAGCAGCCACACCGGGACTAGCGGGGGGGCGGGTGAGCAGTTCTTC | TRBD2 | TRBV4-1 | once | TRBJ2-1
CASSWKQGSREQFF | TGCGCCAGCAGCTGGAAACAGGGGTCGAGGGAGCAGTTCTTC | TRBD1 | TRBV5-1 | - | TRBJ2-1
CASFLSSGANVLTF | TGCGCCAGTTTTCTTAGTTCTGGGGCCAACGTCCTGACTTTC | - | TRBV5-1 | - | TRBJ2-6
CASGGDRGTGELFF | TGTGCCAGTGGGGGGGACAGGGGCACCGGGGAGCTGTTTTTT | TRBD1 | TRBV2 | - | TRBJ2-2
CASSTGWGEGEQFF | TGTGCCAGTAGTACCGGTTGGGGTGAGGGTGAGCAGTTCTTC | - | TRBV19 | - | TRBJ2-1
CASSRRSPGQGMETQYF | TGTGCCAGCAGCCGTAGATCCCCGGGACAGGGAATGGAGACCCAGTACTTC | TRBD1 | TRBV7-8 | - | TRBJ2-5
CASRESASYGYTF | TGTGCCAGCAGGGAGAGTGCTTCCTATGGCTACACCTTC | - | TRBV28 | - | TRBJ1-2
CASSQGGAGEAFF | TGTGCCAGCAGCCAAGGAGGGGCGGGAGAAGCTTTCTTT | - | TRBV3-1/TRBV3-2 | - | TRBJ1-1
CASSLVGSSGNTIYF | TGTGCCAGCAGCTTAGTGGGGAGCTCTGGAAACACCATATATTTT | - | TRBV7-2 | - | TRBJ1-3
CASSYQGTSGRSDTQYF | TGTGCCAGCAGCTACCAAGGGACTAGCGGAAGGTCAGATACGCAGTATTTT | TRBD2 | TRBV5-5 | - | TRBJ2-3
CASSQASRGNRVDTQYF | TGCGCCAGCAGCCAAGCCTCGCGGGGAAATCGGGTGGATACGCAGTATTTT | - | TRBV4-3 | - | TRBJ2-3
CASRPKAGTNEKLFF | TGCGCCAGCCGTCCTAAAGCCGGGACAAATGAAAAACTGTTTTTT | - | TRBV5-1 | few | TRBJ1-4
CASRDNINYGYTF | TGTGCCAGCAGGGACAATATAAACTATGGCTACACCTTC | - | TRBV6-5 | - | TRBJ1-2
CASSAISGEPQHF | TGTGCCAGCAGCGCCATATCAGGGGAGCCCCAGCATTTT | - | TRBV9 | - | TRBJ1-5
CASSQAPSGRTDTQYF | TGCGCCAGCAGCCAAGCTCCTAGCGGGAGGACAGATACGCAGTATTTT | TRBD2 | TRBV4-3 | - | TRBJ2-3
CARLSGRAVLKWNTGELFF | TGTGCCAGGCTTAGCGGGAGGGCCGTTTTGAAGTGGAATACCGGGGAGCTGTTTTTT | TRBD2 | TRBV19 | - | TRBJ2-2
CASSAPGVYEQYF | TGTGCCAGCAGCGCACCGGGGGTCTACGAGCAGTACTTC | - | TRBV11-1 | - | TRBJ2-7
CASSAGGTAKNIQYF | TGCGCCAGCAGCGCAGGCGGGACAGCCAAAAACATTCAGTACTTC | - | TRBV4-3 | - | TRBJ2-4
CASSPSGISGNTIYF | TGTGCCAGCAGTCCTTCGGGGATCTCTGGAAACACCATATATTTT | - | TRBV6-5 | - | TRBJ1-3
CASSQGWGSATNEKLFF | TGCGCCAGCAGCCAAGGGTGGGGCTCGGCAACTAATGAAAAACTGTTTTTT | - | TRBV4-3 | - | TRBJ1-4
CASSSSTGGTGNTIYF | TGTGCCAGCAGCTCATCCACAGGGGGAACTGGAAACACCATATATTTT | TRBD1 | TRBV7-9 | many | TRBJ1-3
CASSLRLGGNYEQYF | TGTGCCAGCAGCTTAAGGCTGGGAGGGAACTACGAGCAGTACTTC | TRBD2 | TRBV11-2 | once | TRBJ2-7
CASTRTGGFYGYTF | TGTGCCAGCACCAGGACAGGGGGCTTCTATGGCTACACCTTC | TRBD1 | TRBV25-1 | - | TRBJ1-2
CASRGQGISEQYF | TGCGCCAGCAGAGGACAGGGGATTAGCGAGCAGTACTTC | TRBD1 | TRBV4-1 | - | TRBJ2-7
CATSRVGTGNYNEQFF | TGTGCCACCAGCAGAGTCGGGACAGGGAACTACAATGAGCAGTTCTTC | TRBD1 | TRBV15 | once | TRBJ2-1
CASIIEGVPGDNSPLHF | TGTGCCAGCATCATCGAAGGGGTACCGGGGGACAATTCACCCCTCCACTTT | - | TRBV28 | - | TRBJ1-6
CATDATGRRSSYGYTF | TGTGCCACTGACGCGACAGGGCGGCGTTCGAGCTATGGCTACACCTTC | TRBD1 | TRBV19 | - | TRBJ1-2
CASSLTGVAGNTEAFF | TGTGCCAGCAGTTTGACAGGGGTTGCTGGGAACACTGAAGCTTTCTTT | TRBD1 | TRBV27 | - | TRBJ1-1
CASSPHKEKLFF | TGTGCCAGCAGCCCACACAAGGAAAAACTGTTTTTT | - | TRBV5-8 | - | TRBJ1-4
CASIEGSNSGNTIYF | TGTGCCAGCATCGAGGGTTCGAACTCTGGAAACACCATATATTTT | - | TRBV2 | few | TRBJ1-3
CASSLDSNTQYF | TGTGCCAGCAGCTTAGACAGTAATACGCAGTATTTT | - | TRBV7-2 | - | TRBJ2-3
CATSSGDLGVDGYTF | TGCGCCACCTCCTCAGGGGATCTGGGGGTAGATGGCTACACCTTC | - | TRBV5-1 | - | TRBJ1-2
CASRRQTYEQYF | TGTGCCAGCAGAAGACAGACCTACGAGCAGTACTTC | - | TRBV6-5 | - | TRBJ2-7
CASSVGQLDNSPLHF | TGTGCCAGCAGCGTAGGACAGCTGGATAATTCACCCCTCCACTTT | - | TRBV9 | - | TRBJ1-6
CASNPDRFLGYTF | TGTGCCAGCAACCCAGACAGGTTCTTGGGCTACACCTTC | - | TRBV2 | - | TRBJ1-2